This T cell receptor (beta chain) was sequenced in a study of identical twins. Study results and caveats: The more abundant beta clonotypes in cord blood had fewer insertions, and memory repertoires did not show this. Out-of-frame alpha sequences that twins shared showed excess low generation probability.

Notes on this clonotype: Antigen: not known.

After template switching added a universal primer site, the resulting cDNA carried unique molecular identifiers. Using its own MiXCR run on the 5' RACE reads, TCRdb lists one record per CDR3 protein. This sample yields 200,000 to 250,000 distinct CDR3 sequences, of which approximately 6.8% are seen a single time; around 5% belongs to the top ten. This same sample was also taken into another study, of yellow fever vaccine responses in identical twins. That work adds: Twins' vaccine T cell response reportedly gave the appearance of partial convergence and partial personalization.

Sequencing was done on a sample of CD8+ T cells sorted from blood. The TCR originated in a young woman in good health.

Here the CDR3 DNA reads TGTGCCAGCAGCCATGGAGGTGAGCAGTTCTTC. This encodes CASSHGGEQFF. V gene TRBV4-2 combines with J gene TRBJ2-1, with a possible D match to TRBD2 (5 bases). The CDR3 is 11 amino acids. Germline CDR1 LGHNA, CDR2 YNFKEQ. V dropped 3 bases and J dropped 9 bases, with 6 bases sitting between them.